A single sample is the source of the 7 T cell receptor beta chains below, sequenced in a study of radiation and T cells in renal cell carcinoma. The repertoire was sequenced with immunoSEQ multiplex PCR; TCRdb's copy has only in-frame clones and lacks some. The profile shows some 80,000 clones, 80% to 90% of them singletons. As for time point: blood 2 weeks post-SBRT. Treatment given: 15 Gy SBRT to primary tumor, nephrectomy 4 weeks later. Material: blood, obtained from a patient whose treatment included radiotherapy and nephrectomy. The receptors derive from a woman in her forties or fifties with renal cell carcinoma.

The chain carries TRBV10-2 and TRBJ1-4; perhaps TRBD1 as D (5 bases). V was pared by 7 bases and J by 6 bases, with 12 bases between. The CDR3 covers 13 residues. From germline, CDR1 is WSHSY and CDR2 SAAADI. In DNA form, the CDR3 reads TGCGCCAGCATGCAGGGTGGGGATGAAAAACTGTTTTTT. Translating it yields CASMQGGDEKLFF.

The chain recombines TRBV5-5 with TRBJ1-6; D call uncertain. CDR1 is SGHKS, CDR2 YYEKEE, per germline (reference sequence). The CDR3 length is 15 residues. The V end was cut by 0 bases, the J end by 1 base, with 5 bases between. Written as DNA, the CDR3 is TGTGCCAGCAGCTTGGAGGGATCCTATAATTCACCCCTCCACTTT. Protein product: CASSLEGSYNSPLHF.

The J gene is TRBJ2-7, the V gene TRBV5-4, with 10 positions matching TRBD2. The ends lost 4 bases at V and 2 bases at J; junction bases unmatched: 9. The CDR3 consists of 16 residues. Germline loops: CDR1 SGHNT, CDR2 YYREEE (reference sequence). The CDR3, as DNA: TGTGCCAGCAGCCAAGTCTGGACTAGCGGACCCTACGAGCAGTACTTC. Translation: CASSQVWTSGPYEQYF.

For this clone: This likely came from a read error, as a far larger clone is one base away. This chain connects TRBV5-1 to TRBJ2-7; no firm D call. From germline, CDR1 is SGHRS and CDR2 YFSETQ. V was cut by 0 bases and J by 3 bases, with 13 bases left in between. The CDR3 runs 15 residues. In nucleotides, the CDR3 is TGCGCCAGCAGCTTGGGGCCAGCGTCCAACTACGAGCAGTACTTC. Encoded protein: CASSLGPASNYEQYF.

The chain joins TRBV6-1 to TRBJ1-2; possible D gene TRBD1, 6 bases. CDR3 length: 15 residues. The germline CDR1 and CDR2 sequences are MNHNS and SASEGT. The V and J ends lost 3 bases and 1 base respectively, with 12 bases between them. CDR3 sequence reads: CASSERGALNYGYTF. CDR3 DNA: TGTGCCAGCAGTGAGAGGGGGGCCCTTAACTATGGCTACACCTTC.

The rearrangement links TRBV6-5 to TRBJ2-3; D is undetermined. The germline CDR1 and CDR2 sequences are MNHEY and SVGAGI. The CDR3 spans 14 residues. Trimming took 0 bases from V and 4 from J, leaving 8 bases between them. The CDR3 region is CASSYSRAADTQYF. The CDR3 nucleotides are TGTGCCAGCAGTTACTCGAGAGCCGCAGATACGCAGTATTTT.

The J gene is TRBJ2-3, the V gene TRBV7-2, with D unresolved. V was trimmed by 2 bases and J by 0 bases, leaving 15 bases between them. Germline CDR1 reads SGHTA; CDR2 reads FQGNSA. The CDR3 contains 17 residues. CDR3 sequence (DNA): TGTGCCAGCAGCTTACCCCCGTCTGCGGTAAGCACAGATACGCAGTATTTT. Amino acids: CASSLPPSAVSTDTQYF.